This TCR beta chain was retrieved from a study of identical twins. General study points: Memory repertoires lacked the insertion deficit that abundant cord blood beta clonotypes showed. Beta out-of-frame twin sharing showed a weaker excess.

The V and J ends lost 3 bases and 6 bases respectively, with 12 bases between them. This CDR3 is 14 amino acids long. TCRdb passed the 5' RACE reads through MiXCR, listing each CDR3 protein once. The data hold more than 1.5 million distinct CDR3 sequences, with about 30% observed a single time. With respect to this clonotype: Its antigen is currently unknown.

This sequence originates from a newborn girl in good health. The chain recombines TRBV12-3 or TRBV12-4 with TRBJ2-1; weak D call: TRBD2 (5 bases). The specimen was cord blood. CDR3 region: CASSFTSLVNEQFF. The CDR3 nucleotides are TGTGCCAGCAGTTTCACCTCACTAGTCAATGAGCAGTTCTTC.